This passage covers 12 T cell receptor beta chains from one sample sequenced in a study of T cells in localized non-small cell lung cancer. Using immunoSEQ multiplex PCR, the repertoire was profiled, and TCRdb retains in-frame clones only, with some absent. The data hold approximately 45,000 clones, with 86% observed a single time. The input for sequencing was PBMCs, taken before any cancer treatment. Receptors were obtained from a man aged 40 to 70 with stage II lung adenocarcinoma.

In DNA, the CDR3 is TGTGCCAGCAGCGTAGGAGGGGTAAATCAGCCCCAGCATTTT. It translates to CASSVGGVNQPQHF. The rearrangement joins TRBV9 to TRBJ1-5; D is perhaps TRBD1 (5 bases). Looked up from germline, CDR1 is SGDLS and CDR2 is YYNGEE. The CDR3 consists of 14 residues. V was cut by 0 bases and J by 4 bases, with 8 bases left in between.

The chain uses TRBV5-1 and TRBJ1-1, with 7 nucleotides matching TRBD1. Germline values: CDR1 SGHRS, CDR2 YFSETQ. V was clipped by 3 bases and J by 0 bases; unmatched bases: 14. The CDR3 extends over 18 amino acids. CDR3 amino acids: CASSWGLGQLFMNTEAFF. CDR3 in DNA: TGCGCCAGCAGCTGGGGACTGGGACAGCTATTCATGAACACTGAAGCTTTCTTT.

In this sample, this clone turned up once. The gene calls are TRBV2 and TRBJ2-7, with D perhaps given as TRBD1 or TRBD2 (5 bases each). The V gene's germline CDR1 is SNHLY and CDR2 FYNNEI. This CDR3 is built from 14 residues. The V and J ends lost 10 bases and 0 bases respectively, with 16 bases between them. CDR3 sequence reads: CAIRRDGNSYEQYF. In nucleotides, the CDR3 is TGTGCCATCCGCAGGGACGGGAACTCCTACGAGCAGTACTTC.

The chain carries TRBV21-1 and TRBJ1-1. TRBV21-1 is reported as a pseudogene. This CDR3 has 17 residues. CDR3 in DNA: TGTGCCAGCAGCAAAGAGGGAAAGAAGCCCATGAACACTGAAGCTTTCTTT. It codes for CASSKEGKKPMNTEAFF.

This chain uses TRBV14 with TRBJ1-4, with D possibly being TRBD1 (5 bases). There are 15 residues in the CDR3. The V end was cut by 0 bases, the J end by 8 bases, with 13 bases between. Germline CDR1 reads SGHDN; CDR2 reads FVKESK. This CDR3 is CASSQDPGFQEKLFF. CDR3 DNA sequence: TGTGCCAGCAGCCAAGACCCAGGGTTCCAAGAAAAACTGTTTTTT.

The chain recombines TRBV4-1 with TRBJ2-1, with 11 bases aligning to TRBD1. V was pared by 0 bases and J by 7 bases, with 8 bases of the junction left unmatched. The CDR3 covers 17 residues. CDR1 and CDR2 (germline): MGHRA, YSYEKL. CDR3 nucleotide sequence: TGCGCCAGCAGCCAAGATGATGGGACAGGGGGTGGTAATGAGCAGTTCTTC. Translation: CASSQDDGTGGGNEQFF.

The rearrangement uses TRBV14 and TRBJ2-1, with no clear D. CDR3 length: 15 amino acids. Per germline, CDR1 SGHDN and CDR2 FVKESK. The ends were cut back, 2 bases at V and 9 bases at J, with 17 bases in the middle. CDR3 in amino acids: CASSQPWTQQGEQFF. The CDR3, as DNA: TGTGCCAGCAGCCAACCCTGGACCCAACAAGGTGAGCAGTTCTTC.

The J gene is TRBJ2-7, the V gene TRBV28; 10 bases fit TRBD2. The CDR3 is 16 amino acids. The trim removed 8 bases at V and 4 bases at J, leaving 14 bases unmatched. From germline, CDR1 is MDHEN and CDR2 SYDVKM. The CDR3 coding sequence is TGTGCCAGCGAAACTAGCGGGGAAGAGGGAGTGTACGAGCAGTACTTC. This encodes CASETSGEEGVYEQYF.

This chain uses TRBV19 with TRBJ1-1; D is undetermined. V dropped 1 base and J dropped 1 base, with 10 bases sitting between them. Germline-derived CDR1 and CDR2 are LNHDA and SQIVND (reference sequence). CDR3 length equals 15 residues. The CDR3 DNA sequence: TGTGCCAGTAGTATAGGGAAGGTGGCGAACACTGAAGCTTTCTTT. Translating gives CASSIGKVANTEAFF.

The chain combines TRBV6-5 with TRBJ1-1; D perhaps matches TRBD1 (5 bases). CDR3 size: 13 residues. Germline V gene data show CDR1 as MNHEY and CDR2 as SVGAGI. With 7 bases removed from V and 9 bases from J, the gap between germline ends came to 18 bases. CDR3 nucleotide sequence: TGTGCCAGCACTCCCGGGAGGGGACTACAAGCTTTCTTT. This sequence encodes CASTPGRGLQAFF.

J is TRBJ1-2 and V is TRBV5-6; 7 bases fit TRBD1. The V gene end was trimmed by 4 bases and the J gene end by 4 bases; junction bases not matched to a gene: 10. Germline V lookup: CDR1 SGHDT, CDR2 YYEEEE. The CDR3 contains 15 residues. CDR3 nucleotide sequence: TGTGCCAGCAGCCCCGAGGGGGCGTCGACCTATGGCTACACCTTC. Its protein is CASSPEGASTYGYTF. The variable domain in full, completed from reference TRBV5-6 and TRBJ1-2, reads DAGVTQSPTHLIKTRGQQVTLRCSPKSGHDTVSWYQQALGQGPQFIFQYYEEEERQRGNFPDRFSGHQFPNYSSELNVNALLLGDSALYLCASSPEGASTYGYTFGSGTRLTVV.

This clone was recorded only once. V is TRBV29-1 and J is TRBJ1-1; D unresolved. Trimming shortened V by 7 bases and J by 0 bases, and 9 bases separated the two germline ends. Germline lookup yields CDR1 SQVTM and CDR2 ANQGSEA. This CDR3 is built from 12 residues. As DNA, the CDR3 is TGCAGCGAGGGTTCCATGAACACTGAAGCTTTCTTT. Translating gives CSEGSMNTEAFF.